Each of the 30 T cell receptor beta chains below was sequenced from the same sample in a study of lymphopenia after photon versus proton radiotherapy. Here immunoSEQ multiplex PCR was the method, and the copy in TCRdb shows in-frame clones only, minus some. The sample yields 65,000 to 85,000 clones, approximately 90% seen once. The source material was peripheral blood, sampled from a patient treated with photon-based radiotherapy. All receptors come from a woman aged 40 to 49 with cholangiocarcinoma.

The chain couples TRBV13 to TRBJ2-1; D gene ambiguous. The CDR3 consists of 16 residues. Trimming cost V 2 bases and J 8 bases, with 19 bases left between them. Looked up from germline, CDR1 is PRHDT and CDR2 is FYEKMQ (reference sequence). Written as DNA, the CDR3 is TGTGCCAGCAGCTTACCGAAGACCTCCCCGGAGCATGAGCAGTTCTTC. Translation: CASSLPKTSPEHEQFF.

This chain connects TRBV5-8 to TRBJ2-7, with 7 bases aligning to TRBD2. V shed 5 bases, J shed 0 bases, and the junction held 17 bases outside the gene matches. This CDR3 contains 18 residues. Germline V gives CDR1 SGHTS, CDR2 YDEGEE. The CDR3 nucleotides read TGTGCCAGCAGACAAATGACCGGGACTACCATCAGCTCCTACGAGCAGTACTTC. Protein sequence: CASRQMTGTTISSYEQYF.

This clone showed up just a few times. This sequence joins TRBV28 and TRBJ2-7; TRBD2 aligns across 10 bases. With V trimmed by 6 bases and J by 2 bases, 7 bases remained unmatched. CDR3 length equals 15 residues. The germline CDR1 and CDR2 sequences are MDHEN and SYDVKM. The chain's CDR3 is CASRSLGLAAYEQYF. The DNA of the CDR3 is TGTGCCAGCAGGTCCCTAGGACTAGCGGCCTACGAGCAGTACTTC.

This CDR3 is CASSGSEMGDYTF. Written as DNA, the CDR3 is TGTGCCAGCTCGGGCTCTGAGATGGGGGACTACACCTTC. The chain links TRBV18 to TRBJ1-2, with D possibly being TRBD1 (5 bases). Germline loops: CDR1 KGHSH, CDR2 LQKENI. Trimming stripped 6 bases from V and 10 bases from J, with 18 bases between. The CDR3 contains 13 residues.

The chain recombines TRBV18 with TRBJ2-1; 9 bases line up with TRBD2. After removal of 2 bases from V and 3 bases from J, the junction contained 2 bases not matched to a gene. Germline assignment: CDR1 KGHSH and CDR2 LQKENI. The CDR3 extends over 15 amino acids. CDR3 region: CASSPIAGDYNEQFF. The CDR3 DNA is TGTGCCAGCTCACCAATAGCGGGGGACTACAATGAGCAGTTCTTC. Supplemented by reference TRBV18 and TRBJ2-1, the full variable domain reads NAGVMQNPRHLVRRRGQEARLRCSPMKGHSHVYWYRQLPEEGLKFMVYLQKENIIDESGMPKERFSAEFPKEGPSILRIQQVVRGDSAAYFCASSPIAGDYNEQFFGPGTRLTVL.

The chain links TRBV5-1 to TRBJ2-1, with D perhaps TRBD1 (7 bases). Germline CDR1 and CDR2: SGHRS and YFSETQ. CDR3 size: 16 residues. V lost 2 bases to trimming and J lost 3 bases, with 15 bases between them. The CDR3 region has the DNA TGCGCCAGCAGCTTAAGTGGAGGGGGCCACTACAATGAGCAGTTCTTC. This translates into CASSLSGGGHYNEQFF.

V and J are TRBV14 and TRBJ2-1; tentatively, D is TRBD1 (6 bases). V lost 3 bases and J lost 8, with 17 bases in between. This CDR3 is 15 amino acids long. Looked up from germline, CDR1 is SGHDN and CDR2 is FVKESK. CDR3 DNA sequence: TGTGCCAGCAGCCATAGTGACGGGACAATTGATGAGCAGTTCTTC. It is translated as CASSHSDGTIDEQFF. Filled out from reference TRBV14 and TRBJ2-1, the complete variable domain reads EAGVTQFPSHSVIEKGQTVTLRCDPISGHDNLYWYRRVMGKEIKFLLHFVKESKQDESGMPNNRFLAERTGGTYSTLKVQPAELEDSGVYFCASSHSDGTIDEQFFGPGTRLTVL.

The chain combines TRBV7-2 with TRBJ2-7, with D unresolved. The CDR3 consists of 14 residues. Germline V lookup: CDR1 SGHTA, CDR2 FQGNSA. V gave up 1 base and J gave up 6 bases, with 13 bases separating them. CDR3 sequence (DNA): TGTGCCAGCAGCTTAGATCCCCCGTCCGGCGAGCAGTACTTC. It is translated as CASSLDPPSGEQYF.

The chain uses TRBV20-1 and TRBJ2-3; 7 bases align to TRBD1. V trimming: 6 bases; J trimming: 12 bases; junction bases outside the gene matches: 9. CDR1 is DFQATT, CDR2 SNEGSKA, per germline (reference sequence). CDR3 length equals 11 residues. CDR3 DNA: TGCAGTGCCACTTGGGGGACAGATCAGTATTTT. It yields the protein CSATWGTDQYF.

The rearrangement joins TRBV30 to TRBJ1-1; 9 bases line up with TRBD1. The CDR3 length is 15 residues. CDR1 is GTSNPN, CDR2 SVGIG, per germline (reference sequence). The trim removed 5 bases at V and 1 base at J, leaving 8 bases unmatched. The CDR3 DNA reads as TGTGCCTGGTTTCCGGCGGACAGGGGGAACACTGAAGCTTTCTTT. Amino acids: CAWFPADRGNTEAFF.

The rearrangement links TRBV7-9 to TRBJ2-3; D gene ambiguous. Germline-derived CDR1 and CDR2 are SEHNR and FQNEAQ (reference sequence). There are 12 residues in the CDR3. With 1 base removed from V and 6 bases from J, the gap between germline ends came to 5 bases. The CDR3 protein is CASSLVGDTQYF. CDR3 nucleotide sequence: TGTGCCAGCAGCTTAGTCGGGGATACGCAGTATTTT.

Here the CDR3 reads CASSELPRHNEQFF. CDR3 in DNA: TGTGCCAGCAGTGAACTCCCCCGCCACAATGAGCAGTTCTTC. This chain connects TRBV6-1 to TRBJ2-1; no clear D gene. The CDR3 covers 14 residues. The germline V gene encodes CDR1 MNHNS and CDR2 SASEGT. V lost 2 bases and J lost 5, with 10 bases in between.

This chain uses TRBV5-6 with TRBJ2-2; possibly TRBD2 for D (6 bases). The CDR3 runs 15 residues. Germline loops: CDR1 SGHDT, CDR2 YYEEEE. Trimming stripped 2 bases from V and 7 bases from J, with 15 bases between. The CDR3 coding sequence is TGTGCCAGCAGCTTACGCGCGGGGCTAGGCGGGGAGCTGTTTTTT. This sequence encodes CASSLRAGLGGELFF.

The rearrangement uses TRBV5-1 and TRBJ2-1; TRBD2 aligns across 10 bases. Per the germline V gene, CDR1 is SGHRS and CDR2 is YFSETQ. The CDR3 covers 16 residues. Trimming removed 4 bases from V and 8 bases from J; junction bases left unmatched: 12. DNA for the CDR3: TGCGCCAGCAGCGGGGGAGCGGGAGGGCCTGTAGATGAGCAGTTCTTC. It translates to CASSGGAGGPVDEQFF.

The rearrangement joins TRBV28 to TRBJ2-2; tentative D call: TRBD1 (6 bases). Per the germline V gene, CDR1 is MDHEN and CDR2 is SYDVKM. The CDR3 loop spans 14 amino acids. The V and J ends lost 8 bases and 0 bases respectively, with 10 bases between them. CDR3 region: CASRQEANTGELFF. As DNA, the CDR3 is TGTGCCAGCCGACAGGAAGCGAACACCGGGGAGCTGTTTTTT. The full variable domain, completed using reference TRBV28 and TRBJ2-2, is DVKVTQSSRYLVKRTGEKVFLECVQDMDHENMFWYRQDPGLGLRLIYFSYDVKMKEKGDIPEGYSVSREKKERFSLILESASTNQTSMYLCASRQEANTGELFFGEGSRLTVL.

The V call is TRBV7-2, the J call TRBJ1-5; no definite D call. V lost 5 bases, J lost 1 base, and 9 bases lay in between. The CDR3 has 14 amino acids. CDR1 and CDR2 (germline): SGHTA, FQGNSA. The CDR3 DNA follows: TGTGCCAGCAGCCCGGGCGGGAGCAATCAGCCCCAGCATTTT. The encoded protein is CASSPGGSNQPQHF.

V gene TRBV5-1 combines with J gene TRBJ2-3; the D is unclear. The CDR3 sequence is 15 residues long. Trimming left V 1 base short and J 0 bases short, with 9 bases between. CDR1 is SGHRS, CDR2 YFSETQ, per germline. The CDR3 DNA reads as TGCGCCAGCAGCTTGCCGGCCCTGAGCACAGATACGCAGTATTTT. This encodes CASSLPALSTDTQYF.

This chain links TRBV30 with TRBJ2-2; no firm D call. V shed 0 bases and J shed 0 bases, with 5 bases lying between them. Germline lookup yields CDR1 GTSNPN and CDR2 SVGIG (reference sequence). This CDR3 region has 14 residues. The CDR3 DNA follows: TGTGCCTGGAGTGTGCTACCGAACACCGGGGAGCTGTTTTTT. This encodes CAWSVLPNTGELFF. Based on the CDR3 plus reference TRBV30 and TRBJ2-2, the full variable domain is SQTIHQWPATLVQPVGSPLSLECTVEGTSNPNLYWYRQAAGRGLQLLFYSVGIGQISSEVPQNLSASRPQDRQFILSSKKLLLSDSGFYLCAWSVLPNTGELFFGEGSRLTVL.

This rearrangement joins TRBV13 to TRBJ1-6; no clear D gene. The CDR3 sequence is 15 residues long. V was shortened by 4 bases and J by 8 bases, with 15 bases between the two germline ends. The V gene's germline CDR1 is PRHDT and CDR2 FYEKMQ (reference sequence). The CDR3 loop is CASSSFLAPDSPLHF. In nucleotides, the CDR3 is TGTGCCAGCAGCTCCTTCCTTGCGCCGGATTCACCCCTCCACTTT.

The rearrangement links TRBV5-5 to TRBJ1-1; D gene ambiguous. Germline V gene lookup returns CDR1 SGHKS and CDR2 YYEKEE (reference sequence). V was pared by 3 bases and J by 2 bases, with 17 bases between. The CDR3 has 16 amino acids. The CDR3 reads CASSSLRGRDNTEAFF. In DNA form, the CDR3 reads TGTGCCAGCAGCTCCCTGCGGGGAAGAGATAACACTGAAGCTTTCTTT.

The chain couples TRBV7-9 to TRBJ2-5; TRBD1 aligns across 7 bases. V gave up 1 base and J gave up 4 bases; unmatched junction bases: 6. The CDR3 totals 15 residues. Germline assignment: CDR1 SEHNR and CDR2 FQNEAQ (reference sequence). The CDR3 bases are TGTGCCAGCAGCTTAGGGGACAGCCGAAGAGAGACCCAGTACTTC. It encodes CASSLGDSRRETQYF.

The chain has TRBV7-9 and TRBJ2-3; either TRBD1 or TRBD2 may supply D (5 bases each). Germline V gene data show CDR1 as SEHNR and CDR2 as FQNEAQ (reference sequence). The CDR3 totals 17 residues. Deletions cut 5 bases from V and 1 base from J, with 19 bases between. The CDR3: CASSPNPSEGRTDTQYF. The CDR3 nucleotides read TGTGCCAGCAGCCCCAATCCGAGTGAGGGGCGCACAGATACGCAGTATTTT.

This clone was observed a single time. This rearrangement joins TRBV27 to TRBJ1-5, with TRBD1 matching over 8 bases. The CDR3 runs 15 residues. From germline, CDR1 is MNHEY and CDR2 SMNVEV (reference sequence). J gave up 4 bases and V 5 bases, and 7 bases lay outside the gene matches. The CDR3 protein is CASSPMNRGNQPQHF. The CDR3, as DNA: TGTGCCAGCAGTCCAATGAACAGGGGGAATCAGCCCCAGCATTTT.

The chain recombines TRBV6-1 with TRBJ2-1; 9 bases match TRBD2. Looked up from germline, CDR1 is MNHNS and CDR2 is SASEGT. The CDR3 covers 14 residues. V dropped 8 bases and J dropped 7; count of bases not matched to a gene: 9. For the CDR3, the DNA is TGTGCCAGCCTAAGGCGGGAGGGCACTAATGAGCAGTTCTTC. Protein product: CASLRREGTNEQFF.

The chain combines TRBV6-4 with TRBJ2-7, with D maybe TRBD2 (7 bases). V lost 6 bases, J lost 6 bases, and 15 bases lay in between. Germline V gives CDR1 MRHNA, CDR2 SNTAGT. The CDR3 is 13 amino acids. The CDR3 DNA is TGTGCCAGCAGCTTCAGGGAGGGGGGCGAGCAGTACTTC. As protein: CASSFREGGEQYF.

V gene TRBV11-2 combines with J gene TRBJ2-7; TRBD2 agrees at 9 bases. V lost 3 bases and J lost 1; bases outside the gene matches: 1. Per the germline V gene, CDR1 is SGHAT and CDR2 is FQNNGV. This CDR3 has 14 amino acids. The CDR3 here is CASSFSGSSYEQYF. In DNA, the CDR3 is TGTGCCAGCAGCTTTAGCGGGAGTTCCTACGAGCAGTACTTC.

The genes are TRBV18 and TRBJ2-7; D perhaps matches TRBD1 (6 bases). V gave up 6 bases and J gave up 3 bases, with 18 bases separating them. From germline, CDR1 is KGHSH and CDR2 LQKENI. This CDR3 has 15 residues. CDR3 DNA sequence: TGTGCCAGCTCTCCCACGGGACAACTATACTACGAGCAGTACTTC. Its translation is CASSPTGQLYYEQYF.

The V and J genes are TRBV11-2 and TRBJ2-7; D unclear. Germline V gene lookup returns CDR1 SGHAT and CDR2 FQNNGV. V shed 5 bases and J shed 6 bases, with 8 bases lying between them. This CDR3 comprises 11 residues. The CDR3 sequence: CASSPQFEQYF. CDR3 in DNA: TGTGCCAGCAGCCCGCAATTCGAGCAGTACTTC.

The chain is built from TRBV7-2 and TRBJ1-1; D remains ambiguous. V lost 1 base and J 5 bases, leaving 11 bases between the germline ends. The CDR3 length is 14 residues. Germline V gene lookup returns CDR1 SGHTA and CDR2 FQGNSA. The CDR3 spells CASSLEGLVTEAFF. CDR3 nucleotides: TGTGCCAGCAGCTTAGAAGGCTTAGTGACTGAAGCTTTCTTT.

The rearrangement joins TRBV6-5 to TRBJ1-6, with 9 bases that match TRBD1. V gave up 8 bases and J gave up 7 bases; unmatched junction bases: 3. Germline CDR1 and CDR2: MNHEY and SVGAGI. The CDR3 has 13 amino acids. CDR3 amino acids: CASGTGSNSPLHF. The CDR3 coding sequence is TGTGCCAGCGGGACAGGGTCAAATTCACCCCTCCACTTT.